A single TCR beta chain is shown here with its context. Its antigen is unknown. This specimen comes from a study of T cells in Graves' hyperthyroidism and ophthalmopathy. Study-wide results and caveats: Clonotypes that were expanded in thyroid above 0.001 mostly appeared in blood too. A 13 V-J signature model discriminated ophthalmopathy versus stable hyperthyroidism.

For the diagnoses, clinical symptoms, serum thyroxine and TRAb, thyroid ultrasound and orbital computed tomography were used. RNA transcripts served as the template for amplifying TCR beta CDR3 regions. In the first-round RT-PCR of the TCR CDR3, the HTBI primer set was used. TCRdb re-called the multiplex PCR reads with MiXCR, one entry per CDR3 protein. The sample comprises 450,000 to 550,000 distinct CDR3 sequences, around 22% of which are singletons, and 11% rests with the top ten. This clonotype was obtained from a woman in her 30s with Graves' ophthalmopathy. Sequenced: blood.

DNA of the CDR3: TGCAGTGCTAGCACACTTATGAACACTGAAGCTTTCTTT. Encoded protein: CSASTLMNTEAFF. This sequence joins TRBV20-1 and TRBJ1-1; D is unresolved. Germline CDR1 reads DFQATT; CDR2 reads SNEGSKA (reference sequence). This CDR3 contains 13 residues. Trimming stripped 3 bases from V and 0 bases from J, with 8 bases between.